Below, 27 T cell receptor beta chains from the same sample are listed, as sequenced in a study of regulatory T cells in long-lasting Graves disease. Researchers made TCR beta libraries by using iRepertoire HTBI primers and running Arm-PCR on CDR3 regions. TCRdb processed the multiplex PCR reads anew with MiXCR; each CDR3 protein has one entry. The table records roughly 380,000 distinct CDR3 sequences, 15% to 18% of them present only once. As for time point: newly diagnosed GD, antithyroid drugs for less than 3 months. There was RNA extracted from PBMCs, and the TCR library was made from it. Sample: peripheral blood mononuclear cells (PBMCs), taken at new diagnosis, from a patient treated with antithyroid drugs. The receptors originated from a female donor with Graves disease.

Comment on this clonotype: It may be a read error: a sequence one base away is much more abundant. The chain is built from TRBV3-1 and TRBJ2-1, with D uncertain. The end of the DNA aligns better with TRBJ2-5, so the J call may be wrong. Germline V gene lookup returns CDR1 LGHDT and CDR2 YNNKEL (reference sequence). This CDR3 region has 14 residues. The CDR3 loop is CASGLSNLRETQYF. DNA of the CDR3: TGTGCCAGCGGCCTCTCGAATTTACGAGAGACCCAGTACTTC.

In its sample, this clonotype was seen many times. The V and J genes are TRBV12-3 or TRBV12-4 and TRBJ2-1; no clear D gene. The CDR3 is 14 amino acids. Between the trimmed V and J ends, which lost 1 base and 5 bases, there was a span of 9 bases. In nucleotides, the CDR3 is TGTGCCAGCAGTTTAGGAACGTCGCACAATGAGCAGTTCTTC. This translates into CASSLGTSHNEQFF.

On this clonotype: This sequence may be a read error, since a much larger clone differs from it by one base. CDR3 nucleotide sequence: TGTGTCAGCAGCTCCGATTTTACTGAAGCTTTCTTT. Translating it yields CVSSSDFTEAFF. The rearrangement links TRBV7-9 to TRBJ1-1; no clear D gene. Germline V CDR1 and CDR2: SEHNR, FQNEAQ (reference sequence). This CDR3 has 12 residues. Looking up the rest from reference TRBV7-9 and TRBJ1-1 gives the full variable domain: DTGVSQNPRHKITKRGQNVTFRCDPISEHNRLYWYRQTLGQGPEFLTYFQNEAQLEKSRLLSDRFSAERPKGSFSTLEIQRTEQGDSAMYLCVSSSDFTEAFFGQGTRLTVV.

The V call is TRBV30, the J call TRBJ2-1; TRBD1 is a possible D gene (6 bases). The CDR3 covers 15 residues. CDR1 and CDR2 from the germline V gene are GTSNPN and SVGIG (reference sequence). Deletions cut 2 bases from V and 1 base from J, with 12 bases between. In DNA form, the CDR3 reads TGTGCCTGGAGTACAGGGTGGGAGTCCTACAATGAGCAGTTCTTC. This gives the protein CAWSTGWESYNEQFF.

Comments on this clonotype: This clone may be a read error of a much larger clone one base away. The genes are TRBV6-1 and TRBJ2-7; D is ambiguous. The V gene lost 3 bases and the J gene lost 3 bases, with 15 bases spanning the gap. This CDR3 has 15 residues. Germline lookup yields CDR1 MNHNS and CDR2 SASEGT. Here the CDR3 reads CASSESTDGDYEQYF. CDR3 nucleotides: TGTGCCAGCAGTGAGTCGACCGACGGAGACTACGAGCAGTACTTC.

This clonotype was detected many times. The chain uses TRBV12-3 or TRBV12-4 and TRBJ2-7; TRBD2 matches at 11 bases. V lost 5 bases, J lost 5 bases, and 8 bases stayed unmatched. The CDR3 runs 15 residues. The CDR3 DNA reads as TGTGCCAGCAGTCCGGGACTAGCGGTCTGGAACGAGCAGTACTTC. Its translation: CASSPGLAVWNEQYF.

This chain links TRBV12-3 or TRBV12-4 with TRBJ1-3; D gene unclear. V was shortened by 3 bases and J by 0 bases, with 15 bases between the two germline ends. The CDR3 length is 17 residues. CDR3 DNA sequence: TGTGCCAGCAGTTTCGTGGGCAGGACTTCCTCTGGAAACACCATATATTTT. Translation gives CASSFVGRTSSGNTIYF.

For this clonotype: Since a much larger clone is just one base distant, this may be a read error. The CDR3 does not close with the conserved phenylalanine or tryptophan, likely indicating a read error. The rearrangement joins TRBV20-1 to TRBJ1-5; tentatively, D is TRBD1 (6 bases). V was shortened by 1 base and J by 0 bases, with 7 bases between the two germline ends. CDR3 length: 14 amino acids. Germline CDR1 reads DFQATT; CDR2 reads SNEGSKA (reference sequence). The CDR3 DNA sequence: TGCAGTGCTAGAGGACAGGCTAGCAATCAGCCCCAGCATCTT. Translation gives CSARGQASNQPQHL.

This clonotype was seen many times. The gene calls are TRBV5-5 and TRBJ1-5, with D maybe TRBD1 (5 bases). V gave up 2 bases and J gave up 0 bases, with 9 bases separating them. The CDR3 consists of 15 residues. Germline V gives CDR1 SGHKS, CDR2 YYEKEE (reference sequence). The CDR3 protein is CASSFRQTSNQPQHF. The CDR3 region has the DNA TGTGCCAGCAGCTTCAGACAGACTAGCAATCAGCCCCAGCATTTT.

The genes are TRBV19 and TRBJ2-5; the D gene is possibly TRBD2 (5 bases). Trimming took 5 bases from V and 5 from J, leaving 12 bases between them. CDR3 length: 13 amino acids. Germline V gives CDR1 LNHDA, CDR2 SQIVND (reference sequence). CDR3 protein: CASSDPGMETQYF. Written as DNA, the CDR3 is TGTGCCAGTAGTGATCCCGGGATGGAGACCCAGTACTTC.

This clonotype was seen many times. The chain couples TRBV3-1 to TRBJ2-1; D gene ambiguous. V gave up 0 bases and J gave up 7 bases, with 4 bases separating them. The CDR3 runs 12 residues. Per germline, CDR1 LGHDT and CDR2 YNNKEL (reference sequence). CDR3 sequence (DNA): TGTGCCAGCAGCCAAGACGGGAATGAGCAGTTCTTC. This gives the protein CASSQDGNEQFF.

The chain joins TRBV7-9 to TRBJ2-1, with D perhaps TRBD2 (7 bases). This CDR3 has 15 residues. Per germline, CDR1 SEHNR and CDR2 FQNEAQ (reference sequence). Trimming removed 4 bases from V and 7 bases from J, with 17 bases in between. CDR3 DNA: TGTGCCAGCAGCTCCCGGGGGGCCCGCTCAAATGAGCAGTTCTTC. This gives the protein CASSSRGARSNEQFF.

Ten or more counts support this clonotype. The junction departs from the called germline gene at one end, perhaps through a read error. This sequence joins TRBV5-1 and TRBJ2-2, with 7 bases identical to TRBD2. CDR1 is SGHRS, CDR2 YFSETQ, per germline. The CDR3 runs 14 residues. The CDR3 spells CASSPVGGIRELFF. The CDR3 nucleotides read TGTGCCAGCAGCCCGGTGGGAGGGATCAGGGAGCTGTTTTTT. The whole variable domain, filled in from reference TRBV5-1 and TRBJ2-2, reads KAGVTQTPRYLIKTRGQQVTLSCSPISGHRSVSWYQQTPGQGLQFLFEYFSETQRNKGNFPGRFSGRQFSNSRSEMNVSTLELGDSALYLCASSPVGGIRELFFGEGSRLTVL.

This clonotype was counted between two and nine times. This chain connects TRBV14 to TRBJ1-2; D is undetermined. The CDR3 totals 13 residues. The ends were cut back, 2 bases at V and 6 bases at J, with 10 bases in the middle. Looked up from germline, CDR1 is SGHDN and CDR2 is FVKESK. This CDR3 reads CASSQRIRDGYTF. The CDR3 DNA follows: TGTGCCAGCAGCCAAAGGATTCGTGATGGCTACACCTTC.

This clonotype occurred many times. This rearrangement joins TRBV11-2 to TRBJ2-7, with D unresolved. CDR1 and CDR2 from the germline V gene are SGHAT and FQNNGV. This CDR3 comprises 13 residues. The ends were cut back, 5 bases at V and 6 bases at J, with 14 bases in the middle. The DNA of the CDR3 is TGTGCCAGCAGCCCTGAGGACGCCGCCGAGCAGTACTTC. Protein product: CASSPEDAAEQYF.

The rearrangement uses TRBV7-3 and TRBJ2-1; 7 bases match TRBD1. Per the germline V gene, CDR1 is SGHTA and CDR2 is FQGTGA. Trimming removed 5 bases from V and 3 bases from J; junction bases left unmatched: 7. The CDR3 contains 15 residues. CDR3 DNA sequence: TGTGCCAGCAGCCGGGACAGCTTTAACTACAATGAGCAGTTCTTC. This codes for CASSRDSFNYNEQFF.

The V call is TRBV10-3, the J call TRBJ2-5; D could derive from TRBD1 or TRBD2 (5 bases each). The CDR3 is made up of 12 amino acids. Germline assignment: CDR1 ENHRY and CDR2 SYGVKD. V lost 4 bases and J lost 7, with 10 bases in between. The CDR3, as DNA: TGTGCCATCAGTGGGGACCCATGGACCCAGTACTTC. Encoded protein: CAISGDPWTQYF.

This clonotype was seen only a few times. Being one base from a much bigger clone, this may be a read error. The chain joins TRBV20-1 to TRBJ2-1, with 10 bases lining up with TRBD2. The CDR3 length is 15 residues. The ends lost 6 bases at V and 10 bases at J; junction bases unmatched: 15. Germline V gives CDR1 DFQATT, CDR2 SNEGSKA (reference sequence). The CDR3 reads CSAAVSGGVYGEQFF. CDR3 bases: TGCAGTGCGGCTGTCAGCGGGGGGGTTTATGGGGAGCAGTTCTTC.

This clonotype has more than one count but fewer than ten. The chain recombines TRBV3-1 with TRBJ2-1, with 11 nucleotides matching TRBD2. The junction had 9 bases not matched to a gene; V was cut back by 0 bases and J by 5 bases. CDR1 LGHDT and CDR2 YNNKEL come from the germline V gene (reference sequence). The CDR3 runs to 18 residues. CDR3 bases: TGTGCCAGCAGCCAAGAGAGACTAGCGGGAACTCCTCACAATGAGCAGTTCTTC. It is translated as CASSQERLAGTPHNEQFF.

This clonotype was seen many times. The chain recombines TRBV29-1 with TRBJ1-1; D unclear. Germline V lookup: CDR1 SQVTM, CDR2 ANQGSEA. This CDR3 is 11 amino acids long. The ends were cut back, 3 bases at V and 7 bases at J, with 9 bases in the middle. CDR3 sequence (DNA): TGCAGCGTTGACCTCAGATATGAAGCTTTCTTT. The encoded protein is CSVDLRYEAFF. The complete variable domain, with remaining parts taken from reference TRBV29-1 and TRBJ1-1, reads SAVISQKPSRDICQRGTSLTIQCQVDSQVTMMFWYRQQPGQSLTLIATANQGSEATYESGFVIDKFPISRPNLTFSTLTVSNMSPEDSSIYLCSVDLRYEAFFGQGTRLTVV.

As concerns this clonotype: At one end, the junction sequence differs from germline, possibly due to a read error. The rearrangement links TRBV29-1 to TRBJ2-4; 7 bases align to TRBD2. This CDR3 has 15 residues. In germline, CDR1 is SQVTM, CDR2 ANQGSEA. The DNA for the CDR3 is TGCAGCGTTACCTATACTGCGGGAGTCGGAAACACTCAGTACTTC. It is translated as CSVTYTAGVGNTQYF.

This clonotype was picked up many times. CDR3 sequence (DNA): TGTGCCAGCACCCTCGGAGGGCTAGCGGGGTCTTCTAGCTCCTACAATGAGCAGTTCTTC. Its protein product is CASTLGGLAGSSSSYNEQFF. The chain carries TRBV9 and TRBJ2-1; TRBD2 aligns across 9 bases. The germline CDR1 and CDR2 sequences are SGDLS and YYNGEE. J was trimmed by 0 bases and V by 6 bases; bases with no gene match: 19. The CDR3 spans 20 residues.

This clonotype was observed many times. This CDR3 reads CASSLVLAGAGEQYF. The CDR3 DNA follows: TGCGCCAGCAGCTTGGTTCTAGCGGGTGCGGGGGAGCAGTACTTC. This chain connects TRBV5-1 to TRBJ2-7; 8 bases match TRBD2. The CDR3 is 15 residues long. Germline V gives CDR1 SGHRS, CDR2 YFSETQ. J was trimmed by 7 bases and V by 0 bases; bases with no gene match: 9.

As to this clonotype: It differs at one base from a far larger clone, so likely a read error. The V and J genes are TRBV7-2 and TRBJ1-1, with D possibly matching TRBD1 (6 bases). The V gene's germline CDR1 is SGHTA and CDR2 FQGNSA. The CDR3 length is 15 residues. CDR3 sequence (DNA): TGTGCCTGCAGCTACGACAGGATTGGTCGTACTGAAGCTTTCTTT. This sequence encodes CACSYDRIGRTEAFF.

This clonotype was detected many times. The CDR3 nucleotides are TGTGCCAGCAGTTATCGGCGGGCACCACCCCACAATGAGCAGTTCTTC. As protein: CASSYRRAPPHNEQFF. The chain couples TRBV6-5 to TRBJ2-1, with a tentative D call TRBD2 (5 bases). The CDR3 length is 16 residues. The V and J ends lost 3 bases and 5 bases respectively, with 17 bases between them. Germline-derived CDR1 and CDR2 are MNHEY and SVGAGI.

The chain combines TRBV12-3 or TRBV12-4 with TRBJ1-1; 7 nucleotides align to TRBD1. The V segment lost 7 bases and the J segment 4 bases; nucleotides outside the gene matches: 9. The CDR3 runs to 14 residues. The CDR3 DNA reads as TGTGCCAGCACCCTGAGGGGGCGTAGCACTGAAGCTTTCTTT. This sequence encodes CASTLRGRSTEAFF.

This clonotype was seen a single time. A much larger clone lies a single base off, so this may be a read error. The V gene is TRBV4-3, the J gene TRBJ2-7; maybe TRBD1 (6 bases). Looked up from germline, CDR1 is LGHNA and CDR2 is YSLEER. Trimming pared 0 bases from V and 7 bases from J, leaving 16 bases between. The CDR3 is 15 residues long. CDR3 protein: CASSQERQADNEQYF. The CDR3 bases are TGCGCCAGCAGCCAAGAACGACAGGCCGACAATGAGCAGTACTTC.